These T cell receptor beta chains were read from a single sample in a study of T cell repertoires in cytomegalovirus infection. TCRdb processed the reads anew with MiXCR; each CDR3 protein has one entry. In the table there are 700,000 to 950,000 distinct CDR3 sequences, 32% of which are singletons. These receptors are not linked to any known antigen. The input for sequencing was cultured CD8+ T cells from PBMCs, taken from culture after CMV antigen stimulation. Receptors were obtained from a human donor in good health (CMV status not recorded). Some clones in this sample may be carry-over from other donors' samples. Both conserved end residues are part of each CDR3. D genes are given only for firm matches. Clone size, where shown, is once, few, many, or a class for clones that have expanded.

D gene,clone size,V gene,J gene,CDR3 protein,CDR3 DNA
TRBD2,NA,TRBV7-6,TRBJ2-5,CASSPGEGFQETQYF,TGTGCCAGCAGCCCTGGGGAGGGGTTCCAAGAGACCCAGTACTTC
NA,many,TRBV28,TRBJ2-1,CASSSLDSPNEQFF,TGTGCCAGCAGTTCCTTAGACAGTCCCAATGAGCAGTTCTTC
TRBD1,few,TRBV4-1,TRBJ2-1,CASSHGTANNEQFF,TGCGCCAGCAGCCATGGGACAGCGAACAATGAGCAGTTCTTC
TRBD1,few,TRBV19,TRBJ1-2,CASRIPGQDYGYTF,TGTGCCAGTAGGATCCCGGGACAGGACTATGGCTACACCTTC
NA,NA,TRBV5-6,TRBJ1-2,CASSLDPRRDPGYTF,TGTGCCAGCAGCTTGGACCCACGCAGGGATCCGGGCTACACCTTC
TRBD1,few,TRBV6-2/TRBV6-3,TRBJ1-1,CASSYSGTGAATEAFF,TGTGCCAGCAGTTACTCCGGGACAGGGGCTGCCACTGAAGCTTTCTTT
TRBD1,few,TRBV5-1,TRBJ2-7,CASSFRSTSTGNEQYF,TGCGCCAGCAGCTTCCGCAGCACCTCGACAGGGAACGAGCAGTACTTC
NA,once,TRBV6-2/TRBV6-3,TRBJ1-4,CASSLGHHEKLFF,TGTGCCAGCAGTCTGGGACACCATGAAAAGCTGTTTTTT
TRBD1,NA,TRBV4-3,TRBJ2-5,CASSQSRDRGLETQYF,TGCGCCAGCAGCCAGTCCCGGGACAGGGGGCTAGAGACCCAGTACTTC
TRBD1,NA,TRBV29-1,TRBJ1-2,CSVEALGQGIYTF,TGCAGCGTTGAAGCTTTAGGACAGGGGATATACACCTTC
NA,NA,TRBV7-9,TRBJ2-5,CASSHQGVETQYF,TGTGCCAGCAGCCACCAGGGTGTGGAGACCCAGTACTTC
NA,NA,TRBV7-6,TRBJ1-2,CASSSSARGSIYGYTF,TGTGCCAGCAGTTCTAGCGCAAGGGGGTCGATCTATGGCTACACCTTC
TRBD1,NA,TRBV10-3,TRBJ2-3,CAISESYFGDRGRTDTQYF,TGTGCCATCAGTGAGTCATACTTTGGGGACAGGGGCCGCACAGATACGCAGTATTTT
NA,few,TRBV6-1,TRBJ2-2,CASSEAAINTGELFF,TGTGCCAGCAGTGAAGCAGCGATAAACACCGGGGAGCTGTTTTTT
NA,NA,TRBV5-1,TRBJ2-3,CASSPHGPGTLDTQYF,TGCGCCAGCAGCCCCCATGGTCCGGGGACACTGGATACGCAGTATTTT
TRBD2,NA,TRBV29-1,TRBJ2-3,CSVEDLASGVTDTQYF,TGCAGCGTTGAAGATCTAGCTAGCGGGGTCACAGATACGCAGTATTTT
NA,NA,TRBV20-1,TRBJ1-6,CSARDRSVYSPLHF,TGCAGTGCTAGAGATCGGTCCGTTTATTCACCCCTCCACTTT
NA,many,TRBV7-2,TRBJ2-3,CASSLELRVADTQYF,TGTGCCAGCAGCTTAGAACTCAGGGTGGCAGATACGCAGTATTTT
NA,NA,TRBV10-2,TRBJ1-2,CASVDSSGGYTF,TGCGCCAGCGTCGACAGCTCGGGCGGCTACACCTTC
TRBD2,once,TRBV20-1,TRBJ2-5,CSPLGTSGGAVQETQYF,TGCAGCCCACTCGGGACTAGCGGGGGGGCGGTTCAAGAGACCCAGTACTTC
NA,NA,TRBV7-8,TRBJ2-2,CARVEAGELFF,TGTGCCAGGGTTGAGGCCGGGGAGCTGTTTTTT
TRBD2,few,TRBV7-2,TRBJ2-7,CASSPGGTFYEQYF,TGTGCCAGCAGCCCCGGGGGGACCTTCTACGAGCAGTACTTC
NA,few,TRBV6-6,TRBJ2-7,CASSATRGGAHEQYF,TGTGCCAGCAGCGCCACGAGGGGGGGGGCCCACGAGCAGTACTTC
NA,NA,TRBV12-3/TRBV12-4,TRBJ1-2,CANKIRGRFHGYTF,TGTGCCAACAAAATCCGGGGGCGCTTCCATGGCTACACCTTC
NA,NA,TRBV6-1,TRBJ2-1,CASSSTVWGEQFF,TGTGCCAGCAGTTCGACGGTCTGGGGGGAGCAGTTCTTC
NA,few,TRBV6-6,TRBJ1-1,CASSYGTPLNTEAFF,TGTGCCAGCAGTTATGGGACTCCCCTAAACACTGAAGCTTTCTTT
NA,many,TRBV10-3,TRBJ1-1,CAISESTYSSTEAFF,TGTGCCATCAGTGAGTCCACTTACAGCTCCACTGAAGCTTTCTTT
NA,NA,TRBV7-3,TRBJ1-3,CASRPPSPQGATIYF,TGTGCCAGCAGGCCCCCTAGTCCACAGGGAGCCACCATATATTTT
NA,NA,TRBV6-5,TRBJ2-5,CASSYVRGGQETQYF,TGTGCCAGCAGTTACGTGAGGGGGGGCCAAGAGACCCAGTACTTC
NA,NA,TRBV27,TRBJ1-1,CASRDGGGATEAFF,TGTGCCAGCAGGGACGGGGGGGGCGCGACTGAAGCTTTCTTT
NA,NA,TRBV12-3/TRBV12-4,TRBJ1-2,CASSTGRPSVYGYTF,TGTGCCAGCAGCACAGGACGGCCGTCGGTGTATGGCTACACCTTC
NA,NA,TRBV7-8,TRBJ1-5,CVSSSEGRSQPQHF,TGTGTCAGCAGCTCTGAGGGACGAAGTCAGCCCCAGCATTTT
NA,many,TRBV7-9,TRBJ2-4,CASSLRAVSLADIQYF,TGTGCCAGCAGCCTTCGGGCAGTCTCTTTGGCGGACATTCAGTACTTC
NA,once,TRBV6-2/TRBV6-3,TRBJ2-2,CASSWVTDSNTGELFF,TGTGCCAGCAGTTGGGTGACGGACTCGAACACCGGGGAGCTGTTTTTT
NA,NA,TRBV27,TRBJ2-1,CASSSTPRYEQFF,TGTGCCAGCAGTTCCACCCCGAGGTATGAGCAGTTCTTC
NA,few,TRBV2,TRBJ1-2,CASRGTPTGYTF,TGTGCCAGCAGAGGAACGCCGACGGGCTACACCTTC
NA,few,TRBV11-2,TRBJ2-3,CASTFRGRVGDTQYF,TGTGCCAGCACCTTCCGGGGCAGGGTAGGAGATACGCAGTATTTT